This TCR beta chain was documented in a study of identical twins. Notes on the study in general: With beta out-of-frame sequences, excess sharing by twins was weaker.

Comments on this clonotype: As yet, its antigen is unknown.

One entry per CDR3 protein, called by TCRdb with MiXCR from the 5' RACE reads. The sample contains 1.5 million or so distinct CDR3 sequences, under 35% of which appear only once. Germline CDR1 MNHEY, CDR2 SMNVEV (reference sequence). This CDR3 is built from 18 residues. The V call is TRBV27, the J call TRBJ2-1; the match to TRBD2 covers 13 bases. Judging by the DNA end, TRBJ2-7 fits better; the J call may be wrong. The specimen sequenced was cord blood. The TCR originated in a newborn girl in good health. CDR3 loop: CASSLRTSGGPSYNEQYF. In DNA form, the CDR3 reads TGTGCCAGCAGTCTTAGGACTAGCGGGGGCCCCTCCTACAATGAGCAGTACTTC.